The 10 T cell receptor beta chains given below trace back to one sample, sequenced in a study of Ad26.COV2.S vaccination and SARS-CoV-2 variants. The sample's treatment: roughly 18 received Ad26.COV2.S at low or high dose, single or two shots; about 5 received placebo; per-sample allocation not given. Samples were taken on day 63 after the first vaccine or placebo injection. Profiling relied on immunoSEQ multiplex PCR, and the TCRdb table lists in-frame clones only, not all of them. The repertoire holds hundreds of thousands of clones, with roughly 90% as singletons. The input for sequencing was peripheral blood, taken in a trial of Ad26.COV2.S vaccine versus placebo. The source is a person aged 18-65 years who received the Ad26.COV2.S COVID-19 vaccine or a placebo.

CDR3 DNA: TGTGCCAGCAGCTTAGCGGGCGCAGATACGCAGTATTTT. Its translation: CASSLAGADTQYF. This rearrangement joins TRBV7-6 to TRBJ2-3; no firm D call. This CDR3 has 13 amino acids. Germline loops: CDR1 SGHVS, CDR2 FNYEAQ. Trimming shortened V by 0 bases and J by 4 bases, and 5 bases separated the two germline ends. Using reference TRBV7-6 and TRBJ2-3 for the parts outside the CDR3, the full variable domain is GAGVSQSPRYKVTKRGQDVALRCDPISGHVSLYWYRQALGQGPEFLTYFNYEAQQDKSGLPNDRFSAERPEGSISTLTIQRTEQRDSAMYRCASSLAGADTQYFGPGTRLTVL.

The genes are TRBV19 and TRBJ1-5; the match to TRBD1 covers 10 bases. Germline CDR1 and CDR2: LNHDA and SQIVND (reference sequence). V was clipped by 4 bases and J by 4 bases; unmatched bases: 10. The CDR3 covers 17 residues. The CDR3 DNA reads TGTGCCAGTAGTACAACCCCGGGACAGGGGATTAATCAGCCCCAGCATTTT. Protein product: CASSTTPGQGINQPQHF. The full variable domain, with the rest looked up from reference TRBV19 and TRBJ1-5, is DGGITQSPKYLFRKEGQNVTLSCEQNLNHDAMYWYRQDPGQGLRLIYYSQIVNDFQKGDIAEGYSVSREKKESFPLTVTSAQKNPTAFYLCASSTTPGQGINQPQHFGDGTRLSIL.

V usage is TRBV7-9 and J usage is TRBJ1-6; D not resolved. Germline V gene sequence: CDR1 SEHNR, CDR2 FQNEAQ (reference sequence). Trimming removed 3 bases from V and 6 bases from J, with 9 bases in between. The length of the CDR3 is 14 residues. For the CDR3, the DNA is TGTGCCAGCAGCTTCCCGACACCTAATTCACCCCTCCACTTT. It yields the protein CASSFPTPNSPLHF. Full variable domain (outside the CDR3, taken from reference TRBV7-9 and TRBJ1-6): DTGVSQNPRHKITKRGQNVTFRCDPISEHNRLYWYRQTLGQGPEFLTYFQNEAQLEKSRLLSDRFSAERPKGSFSTLEIQRTEQGDSAMYLCASSFPTPNSPLHFGNGTRLTVT.

This chain links TRBV18 with TRBJ1-1; D remains unclear. The CDR3 has 18 amino acids. V lost 1 base to trimming and J lost 5 bases, with 23 bases between them. Germline loops: CDR1 KGHSH, CDR2 LQKENI. The CDR3 nucleotides read TGTGCCAGCTCACCACGAGGGCAGGTTGGGGATGGAGGAACTGAAGCTTTCTTT. It yields the protein CASSPRGQVGDGGTEAFF.

This chain connects TRBV7-2 to TRBJ1-2; D may be TRBD1 (6 bases). V lost 5 bases to trimming and J lost 5 bases, with 27 bases between them. Germline V gene data show CDR1 as SGHTA and CDR2 as FQGNSA. The CDR3 has 18 residues. As DNA, the CDR3 is TGTGCCAGCAGCGCCCTCCTAAGCTCGGGGGCTGAACTGTATGGCTACACCTTC. Translating it yields CASSALLSSGAELYGYTF.

The sample holds many counts of this clone. The rearrangement joins TRBV2 to TRBJ2-7, with 9 bases identical to TRBD1. From germline, CDR1 is SNHLY and CDR2 FYNNEI. This CDR3 contains 13 residues. V lost 8 bases to trimming and J lost 2 bases; unmatched junction nucleotides: 4. The CDR3 sequence is CASGGTGTYEQYF. CDR3 bases: TGTGCCAGCGGGGGGACAGGGACCTACGAGCAGTACTTC.

This clone was seen only once. The chain recombines TRBV2 with TRBJ2-2, with D possibly TRBD1 on 5 matching bases. Per germline, CDR1 SNHLY and CDR2 FYNNEI. The ends were cut back, 6 bases at V and 0 bases at J, with 8 bases in the middle. The CDR3 is 14 residues long. CDR3 sequence: CASRGQSNTGELFF. The DNA for the CDR3 is TGTGCCAGCAGGGGGCAGTCGAACACCGGGGAGCTGTTTTTT.

V gene TRBV12-3 or TRBV12-4 combines with J gene TRBJ1-5; no definite D call. V shed 3 bases and J shed 5 bases, with 8 bases lying between them. The CDR3 totals 13 residues. This chain's CDR3 is CASSLKAHQPQHF. CDR3 nucleotides: TGTGCCAGCAGTTTGAAAGCGCATCAGCCCCAGCATTTT.

CDR3 nucleotides: TGTGCCAGCAGTTACTCCAGGGGGCCAGGCTATGGCTACACCTTC. This codes for CASSYSRGPGYGYTF. The V gene is TRBV6-5, the J gene TRBJ1-2, with 8 bases lining up with TRBD1. Trimming at V came to 0 bases and at J to 4 bases, leaving 4 bases not matched to a gene. The CDR3 is 15 residues long. The germline V gene has CDR1 MNHEY and CDR2 SVGAGI.

The CDR3 nucleotides read TGTGCCAGCAGTGATGGGGACACCTTTACCTACGAGCAGTACTTC. It translates to CASSDGDTFTYEQYF. This chain links TRBV27 with TRBJ2-7; weak D call: TRBD1 (6 bases). The CDR3 spans 15 residues. Per the germline V gene, CDR1 is MNHEY and CDR2 is SMNVEV (reference sequence). V lost 5 bases, J lost 2 bases, and 16 bases lay in between.